This entry concerns a single TCR beta chain. Produced via immunoSEQ multiplex PCR; TCRdb's table is partial and in-frame only. The sample lists roughly 26,000 clones; approximately 90% were seen once. V was shortened by 3 bases and J by 6 bases, with 18 bases between the two germline ends. This CDR3 region has 15 residues. Germline V gene sequence: CDR1 LNHDA, CDR2 SQIVND (reference sequence). The data derive from a study of PD-L1 blockade in urothelial cancer. Study as a whole: Enrolled patients had been treated previously with 0 to 3 chemotherapy regimens.

The origin of this receptor is a man over 45 with urothelial cancer. The chain links TRBV19 to TRBJ2-7, with TRBD1 as a possible D gene (6 bases). The input for sequencing was PBMCs, taken around atezolizumab (anti-PD-L1) treatment. The CDR3 sequence: CASSITRGFAGEQYF. The CDR3 DNA is TGTGCCAGTAGTATCACCAGGGGATTCGCCGGCGAGCAGTACTTC. The complete variable domain, with remaining parts taken from reference TRBV19 and TRBJ2-7, reads DGGITQSPKYLFRKEGQNVTLSCEQNLNHDAMYWYRQDPGQGLRLIYYSQIVNDFQKGDIAEGYSVSREKKESFPLTVTSAQKNPTAFYLCASSITRGFAGEQYFGPGTRLTVT.